The 6 T cell receptor beta chains below were found in one sample sequenced in a study of tumor-infiltrating lymphocytes in localized non-small cell lung cancer. The protocol was immunoSEQ multiplex PCR, while the TCRdb copy is restricted to in-frame clones and leaves out a portion. Among 10,000 or so clones listed, around 80% were seen once. The sequencing sample was made of lung tumor tissue. Every receptor here comes from a human donor with non-small cell lung cancer.

The table lists this clone with a count of one. The rearrangement uses TRBV11-3 and TRBJ2-7, with 15 bases aligning to TRBD2. The CDR3 runs to 15 residues. V dropped 5 bases and J dropped 3; count of bases not matched to a gene: 2. CDR1 and CDR2 from the germline V gene are SGHNT and YENEEA. The CDR3 DNA reads as TGTGCCAGCAGCGCGGGACTAGCGGGGGGCTACGAGCAGTACTTC. Its protein is CASSAGLAGGYEQYF.

The V call is TRBV19, the J call TRBJ2-1; the D gene is possibly TRBD1 (6 bases). Deletions cut 4 bases from V and 10 bases from J, with 14 bases between. The CDR3 is 13 amino acids. Germline V lookup: CDR1 LNHDA, CDR2 SQIVND (reference sequence). The CDR3 here is CASSKYRDTEQFF. CDR3 DNA: TGTGCCAGTAGTAAATACAGGGACACAGAGCAGTTCTTC.

This clone was picked up one time. The V and J genes are TRBV7-9 and TRBJ2-5; no reliable D call. The CDR3 consists of 14 residues. V lost 5 bases and J 5 bases, leaving 15 bases between the germline ends. Germline V gene data show CDR1 as SEHNR and CDR2 as FQNEAQ (reference sequence). The CDR3 DNA is TGTGCCAGCAGCCCGTCCGGTGGGTTTGAGACCCAGTACTTC. As protein: CASSPSGGFETQYF.

This rearrangement joins TRBV6-5 to TRBJ1-5, with 8 bases fitting TRBD1. This CDR3 has 14 residues. Germline lookup yields CDR1 MNHEY and CDR2 SVGAGI. Losses at the gene ends were 6 bases for V and 3 bases for J; bases not matched to a gene: 4. CDR3 in DNA: TGTGCCAGCAGAGGACAGGGACTCAATCAGCCCCAGCATTTT. This sequence encodes CASRGQGLNQPQHF.

The genes are TRBV29-1 and TRBJ2-1; TRBD2 matches 12 bases. CDR3 length equals 17 residues. From germline, CDR1 is SQVTM and CDR2 ANQGSEA. V lost 3 bases, J lost 6 bases, and 12 bases stayed unmatched. CDR3 sequence: CSVDRLAGAIGVNEQFF. CDR3 nucleotides: TGCAGCGTTGACCGACTAGCGGGAGCAATTGGGGTCAATGAGCAGTTCTTC.

The chain carries TRBV10-3 and TRBJ2-5; D is perhaps TRBD1 (5 bases). Per the germline V gene, CDR1 is ENHRY and CDR2 is SYGVKD. The ends were cut back, 8 bases at V and 1 base at J, with 8 bases in the middle. This CDR3 is 12 amino acids long. CDR3 loop: CAIGAVQETQYF. Written as DNA, the CDR3 is TGTGCCATCGGGGCGGTCCAAGAGACCCAGTACTTC.